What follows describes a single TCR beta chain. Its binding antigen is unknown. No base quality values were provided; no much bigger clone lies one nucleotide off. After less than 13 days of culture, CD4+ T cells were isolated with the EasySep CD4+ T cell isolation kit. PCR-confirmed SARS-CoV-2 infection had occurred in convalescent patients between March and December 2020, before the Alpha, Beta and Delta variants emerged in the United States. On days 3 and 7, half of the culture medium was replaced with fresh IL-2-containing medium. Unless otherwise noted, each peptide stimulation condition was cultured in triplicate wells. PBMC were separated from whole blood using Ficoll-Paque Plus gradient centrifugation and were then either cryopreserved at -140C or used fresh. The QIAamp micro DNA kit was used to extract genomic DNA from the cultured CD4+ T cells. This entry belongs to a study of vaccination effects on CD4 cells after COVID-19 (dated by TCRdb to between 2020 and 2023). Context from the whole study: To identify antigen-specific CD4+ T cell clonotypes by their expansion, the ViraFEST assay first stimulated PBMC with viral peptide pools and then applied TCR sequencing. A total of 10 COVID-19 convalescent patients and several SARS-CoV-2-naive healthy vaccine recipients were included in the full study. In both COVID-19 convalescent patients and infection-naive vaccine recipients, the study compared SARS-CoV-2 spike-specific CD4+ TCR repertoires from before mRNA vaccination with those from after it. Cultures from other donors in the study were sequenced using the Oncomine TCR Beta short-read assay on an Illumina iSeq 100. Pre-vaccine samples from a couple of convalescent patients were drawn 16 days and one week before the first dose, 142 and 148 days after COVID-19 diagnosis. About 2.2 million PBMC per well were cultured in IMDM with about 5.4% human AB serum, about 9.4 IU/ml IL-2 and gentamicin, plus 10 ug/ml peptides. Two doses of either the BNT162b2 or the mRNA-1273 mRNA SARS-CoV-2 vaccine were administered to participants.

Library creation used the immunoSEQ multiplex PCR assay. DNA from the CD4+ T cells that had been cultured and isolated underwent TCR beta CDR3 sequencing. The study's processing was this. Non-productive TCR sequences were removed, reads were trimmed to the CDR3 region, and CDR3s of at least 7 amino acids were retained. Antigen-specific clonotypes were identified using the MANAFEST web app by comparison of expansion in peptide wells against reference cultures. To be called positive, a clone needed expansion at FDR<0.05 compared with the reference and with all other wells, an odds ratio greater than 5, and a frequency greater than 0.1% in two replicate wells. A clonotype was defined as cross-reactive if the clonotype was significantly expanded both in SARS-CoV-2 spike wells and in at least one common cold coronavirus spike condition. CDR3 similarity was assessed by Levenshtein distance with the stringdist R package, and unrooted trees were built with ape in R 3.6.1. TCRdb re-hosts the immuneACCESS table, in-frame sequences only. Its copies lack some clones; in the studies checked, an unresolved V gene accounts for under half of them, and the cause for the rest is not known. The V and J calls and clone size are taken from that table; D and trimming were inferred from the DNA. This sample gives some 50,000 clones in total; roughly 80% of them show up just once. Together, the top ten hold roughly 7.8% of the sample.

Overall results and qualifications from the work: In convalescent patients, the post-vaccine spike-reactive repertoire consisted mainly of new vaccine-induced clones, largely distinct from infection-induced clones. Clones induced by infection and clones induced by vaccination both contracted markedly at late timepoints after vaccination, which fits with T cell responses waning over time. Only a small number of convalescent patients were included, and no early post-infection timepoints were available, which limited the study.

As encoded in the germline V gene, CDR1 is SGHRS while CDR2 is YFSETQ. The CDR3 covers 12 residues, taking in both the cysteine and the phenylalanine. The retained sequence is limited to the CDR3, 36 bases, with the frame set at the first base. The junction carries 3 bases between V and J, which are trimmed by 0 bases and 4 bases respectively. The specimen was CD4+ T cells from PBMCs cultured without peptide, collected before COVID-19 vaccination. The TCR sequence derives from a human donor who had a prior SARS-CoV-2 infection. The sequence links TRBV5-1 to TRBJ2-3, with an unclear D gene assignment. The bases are TGCGCCAGCAGCTTGGCATCAGATACGCAGTATTTT. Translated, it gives CASSLASDTQYF. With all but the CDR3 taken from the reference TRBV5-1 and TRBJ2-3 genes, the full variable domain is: KAGVTQTPRYLIKTRGQQVTLSCSPISGHRSVSWYQQTPGQGLQFLFEYFSETQRNKGNFPGRFSGRQFSNSRSEMNVSTLELGDSALYLCASSLASDTQYFGPGTRLTVL.